This is a list of T cell receptor beta chains from one sample in a study of T cell responses to AZD1222 COVID-19 vaccine. TCRdb keeps only in-frame clones here, not all; method: immunoSEQ multiplex PCR. The sample consists of 100,000 to 150,000 clones, about 90% of them appearing once. The sequences come from peripheral blood, collected on day 0 of AZD1222 vaccination. The origin of the receptors is an adult in good health. Each CDR3 is given with its conserved first and last residue. Fields, in order: V gene, D gene, J gene, clone size, CDR3 DNA, CDR3 protein. The D gene is left open where the match is weak. Rows give clone size only sometimes, using once, few, many, or a class for an expanded clone.

V: TRBV28
D: .
J: TRBJ2-7
size: .
DNA: TGTGCCAGCAGTACGCAGGGAGGTCGGGAGCAGTACTTC
CDR3: CASSTQGGREQYF

V: TRBV6-5
D: .
J: TRBJ2-7
size: .
DNA: TGTGCCAGCAGTTACTCGGGCAGATACTACGAGCAGTACTTC
CDR3: CASSYSGRYYEQYF

V: TRBV18
D: .
J: TRBJ2-2
size: few
DNA: TGTGCCAGCTCACCAGGGGGCGGCACCGGGGAGCTGTTTTTT
CDR3: CASSPGGGTGELFF

V: TRBV12-3/TRBV12-4
D: .
J: TRBJ1-5
size: .
DNA: TGTGCCAGCAGTTTACACCGCGACAACGGCCAGCATTTT
CDR3: CASSLHRDNGQHF

V: TRBV2
D: .
J: TRBJ1-2
size: .
DNA: TGTGCCAGCAGTGAAGGGCAGGGAAGGTATGGCTACACCTTC
CDR3: CASSEGQGRYGYTF

V: TRBV5-4
D: .
J: TRBJ2-3
size: .
DNA: TGTGCCAGCAGCTTGGGAAGGGCAGATACGCAGTATTTT
CDR3: CASSLGRADTQYF

V: TRBV5-1
D: TRBD1
J: TRBJ1-4
size: .
DNA: TGCGCCAGCAGCTCCGGACAGGGCGGCGATGAAAAACTGTTTTTT
CDR3: CASSSGQGGDEKLFF

V: TRBV10-3
D: TRBD1
J: TRBJ1-5
size: .
DNA: TGTGCCACCAGACAGGGGGAGGAACAGCCCCAGCATTTT
CDR3: CATRQGEEQPQHF

V: TRBV5-1
D: TRBD1
J: TRBJ1-1
size: .
DNA: TGCGCCAGCAGCACGTTAGGACAGGGTGGAACTGAAGCTTTCTTT
CDR3: CASSTLGQGGTEAFF

V: TRBV27
D: .
J: TRBJ1-2
size: .
DNA: TGTGCCAGCAGTTTATCAGGTTATGGCTACACCTTC
CDR3: CASSLSGYGYTF

V: TRBV5-4
D: .
J: TRBJ2-7
size: .
DNA: TGTGCCAGCAGTCCCGACAGTCTCAGCTCCTACGAGCAGTACTTC
CDR3: CASSPDSLSSYEQYF

V: TRBV19
D: TRBD1
J: TRBJ1-2
size: .
DNA: TGTGCCAGTAATTCAATCCGGGACAGGCTTGGATATAACTATGGCTACACCTTC
CDR3: CASNSIRDRLGYNYGYTF

V: TRBV7-2
D: .
J: TRBJ1-5
size: .
DNA: TGTGCCAGCAGCTCTTGGACAGCTCCCCAGCCCCAGCATTTT
CDR3: CASSSWTAPQPQHF

V: TRBV4-1
D: .
J: TRBJ1-1
size: .
DNA: TGCGCCAGCAGCCTCGCGGCAATGAACACTGAAGCTTTCTTT
CDR3: CASSLAAMNTEAFF

V: TRBV19
D: TRBD1
J: TRBJ1-1
size: .
DNA: TGTGCCAGTAGAGCCCAGGGGGCCCAGAACACTGAAGCTTTCTTT
CDR3: CASRAQGAQNTEAFF

V: TRBV3-1/TRBV3-2
D: .
J: TRBJ2-1
size: .
DNA: TGTGCCAGCAGCCAACATCAAAATGAGCAGTTCTTC
CDR3: CASSQHQNEQFF

V: TRBV18
D: .
J: TRBJ2-7
size: .
DNA: TGTGCCAGCTCACCACGGGAACAGGGTTCCTTTCCTAACGAGCAGTACTTC
CDR3: CASSPREQGSFPNEQYF

V: TRBV19
D: .
J: TRBJ2-7
size: few
DNA: TGTGCCAGTAGTATAGGGAAGGGGAACTACGAGCAGTACTTC
CDR3: CASSIGKGNYEQYF

V: TRBV5-4
D: TRBD1
J: TRBJ1-6
size: .
DNA: TGTGCCAGCAGCTTGGACCGGACAGGGGGGTCACCCCTCCACTTT
CDR3: CASSLDRTGGSPLHF

V: TRBV27
D: TRBD2
J: TRBJ2-7
size: .
DNA: TGTGCCAGCACACCGGAATATGGGAGGGGCTCCTACGAGCAGTACTTC
CDR3: CASTPEYGRGSYEQYF

V: TRBV21-1
D: .
J: TRBJ1-1
size: few
DNA: TGTGCCAGCAGGTATTGGTACGAGGACACTGAAGCTTTCTTT
CDR3: CASRYWYEDTEAFF

V: TRBV7-8
D: .
J: TRBJ1-2
size: .
DNA: TGTGCCAGCGCGGAAGGGTTGGACTATGGCTACACCTTC
CDR3: CASAEGLDYGYTF

V: TRBV11-3
D: .
J: TRBJ2-7
size: .
DNA: TGTGCCAGCAGCTTAGAGGCGGGTGACTCCTACGAGCAGTACTTC
CDR3: CASSLEAGDSYEQYF

V: TRBV10-3
D: .
J: TRBJ1-1
size: few
DNA: TGTGCCATCACCGACCGCTCACAGGGCGACACTGAAGCTTTCTTT
CDR3: CAITDRSQGDTEAFF

V: TRBV27
D: TRBD1
J: TRBJ1-5
size: .
DNA: TGTGCCAGCAGTCCATCTCCCCGACAGGGCCTTCAATATCAGCCCCAGCATTTT
CDR3: CASSPSPRQGLQYQPQHF

V: TRBV28
D: .
J: TRBJ2-3
size: .
DNA: TGTGCCAGCAGCCCCCCCCAGGGCACAGATACGCAGTATTTT
CDR3: CASSPPQGTDTQYF

V: TRBV11-2
D: TRBD2
J: TRBJ2-1
size: .
DNA: TGTGCCAGCGTGCTCGGGACTAGTATGTTTGAGCAGTTCTTC
CDR3: CASVLGTSMFEQFF

V: TRBV5-1
D: TRBD1
J: TRBJ1-4
size: .
DNA: TGCGCCAGCAGCTTGGGTTACAGGGGGGAAAGTGAAAAACTGTTTTTT
CDR3: CASSLGYRGESEKLFF

V: TRBV28
D: .
J: TRBJ1-2
size: .
DNA: TGTGCCAGCAGTTCAGGTGGTAACTATGGCTACACCTTC
CDR3: CASSSGGNYGYTF

V: TRBV28
D: TRBD1
J: TRBJ1-6
size: few
DNA: TGTGCCAGCAGTTCTCGGGACAGCTATAATTCACCCCTCCACTTT
CDR3: CASSSRDSYNSPLHF

V: TRBV18
D: .
J: TRBJ2-1
size: .
DNA: TGTGCCAGCTCACCACTGCAGGGGAGGAATGAGCAGTTCTTC
CDR3: CASSPLQGRNEQFF